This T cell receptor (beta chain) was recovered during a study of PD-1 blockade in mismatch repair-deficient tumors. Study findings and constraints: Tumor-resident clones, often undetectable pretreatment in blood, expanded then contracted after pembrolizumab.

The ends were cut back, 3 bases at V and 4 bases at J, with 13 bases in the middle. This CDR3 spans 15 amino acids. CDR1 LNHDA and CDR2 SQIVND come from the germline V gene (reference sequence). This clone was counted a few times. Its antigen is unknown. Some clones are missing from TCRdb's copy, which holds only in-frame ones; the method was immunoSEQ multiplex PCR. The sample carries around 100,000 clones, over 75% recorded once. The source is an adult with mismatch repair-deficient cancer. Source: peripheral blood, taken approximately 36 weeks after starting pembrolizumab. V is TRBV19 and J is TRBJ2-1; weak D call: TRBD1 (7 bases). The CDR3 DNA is TGTGCCAGTAGTATTGGGGCAGGGGGGTACAATGAGCAGTTCTTC. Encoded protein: CASSIGAGGYNEQFF.